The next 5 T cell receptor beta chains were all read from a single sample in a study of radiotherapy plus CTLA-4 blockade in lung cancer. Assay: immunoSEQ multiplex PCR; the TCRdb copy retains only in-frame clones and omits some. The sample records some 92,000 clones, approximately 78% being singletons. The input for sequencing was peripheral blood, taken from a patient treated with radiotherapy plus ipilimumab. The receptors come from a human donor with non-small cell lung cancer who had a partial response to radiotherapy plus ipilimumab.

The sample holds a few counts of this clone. The CDR3 protein is CASSLDTGRSEKLFF. DNA of the CDR3: TGTGCCAGCAGCTTAGATACAGGGCGAAGTGAAAAACTGTTTTTT. This chain joins TRBV11-2 and TRBJ1-4, with a tentative D call TRBD1 (6 bases). The CDR3 length is 15 residues. The V end lost 0 bases, the J end lost 7 bases, and 12 bases lay between the germline ends. Germline V gene sequence: CDR1 SGHAT, CDR2 FQNNGV.

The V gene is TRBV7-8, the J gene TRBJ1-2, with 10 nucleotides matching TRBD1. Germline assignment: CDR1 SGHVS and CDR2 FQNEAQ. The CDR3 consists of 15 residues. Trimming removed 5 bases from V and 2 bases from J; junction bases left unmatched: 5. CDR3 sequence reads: CASSGSDRGNYGYTF. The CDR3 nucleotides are TGTGCCAGCAGCGGATCGGACAGGGGGAACTATGGCTACACCTTC.

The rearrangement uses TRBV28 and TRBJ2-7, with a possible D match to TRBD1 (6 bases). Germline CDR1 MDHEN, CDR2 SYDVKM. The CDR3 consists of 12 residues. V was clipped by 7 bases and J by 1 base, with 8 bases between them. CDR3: CASKTGSYEQYF. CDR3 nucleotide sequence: TGTGCCAGCAAGACAGGTTCCTACGAGCAGTACTTC.

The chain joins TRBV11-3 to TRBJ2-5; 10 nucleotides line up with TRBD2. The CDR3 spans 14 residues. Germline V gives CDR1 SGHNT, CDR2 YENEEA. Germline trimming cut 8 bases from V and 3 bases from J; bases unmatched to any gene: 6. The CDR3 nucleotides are TGTGCCAGCTCCCAGGGGACTAGCGAAGAGACCCAGTACTTC. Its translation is CASSQGTSEETQYF.

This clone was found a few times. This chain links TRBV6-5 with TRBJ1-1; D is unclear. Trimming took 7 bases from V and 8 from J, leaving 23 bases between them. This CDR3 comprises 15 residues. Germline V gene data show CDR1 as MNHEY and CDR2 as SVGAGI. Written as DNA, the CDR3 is TGTGCCAGCATCGCGTACGAGCGGGAGGGCCCCGAAGCTTTCTTT. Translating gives CASIAYEREGPEAFF.